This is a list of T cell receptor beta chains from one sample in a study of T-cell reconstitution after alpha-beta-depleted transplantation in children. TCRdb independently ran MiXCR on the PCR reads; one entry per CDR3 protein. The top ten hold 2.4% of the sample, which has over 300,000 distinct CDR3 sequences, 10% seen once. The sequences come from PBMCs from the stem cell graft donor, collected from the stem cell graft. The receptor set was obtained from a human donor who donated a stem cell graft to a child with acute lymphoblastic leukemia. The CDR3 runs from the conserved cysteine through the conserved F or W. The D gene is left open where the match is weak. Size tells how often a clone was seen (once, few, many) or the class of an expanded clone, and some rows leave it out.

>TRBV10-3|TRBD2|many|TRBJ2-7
TGTGCCATCAGTGATTCGGGCAGCGGCGGGACTAGCGGAACCTACGAGCAGTACTTC
CAISDSGSGGTSGTYEQYF
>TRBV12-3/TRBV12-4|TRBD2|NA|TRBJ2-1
TGTGCCAGCAGTCCGCTTGGTGCTGCGGGAGGGTCAGCTGAGCAGTTCTTC
CASSPLGAAGGSAEQFF
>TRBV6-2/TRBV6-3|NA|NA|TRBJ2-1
TGTGCCAGCAGTTACGGATTAGCGACACTTGGTAACAATGAGCAGTTCTTC
CASSYGLATLGNNEQFF
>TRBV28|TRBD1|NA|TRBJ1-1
TGTGCCAGCAGTTTCCCCCTAGGGGGCATGAACACTGAAGCTTTCTTT
CASSFPLGGMNTEAFF
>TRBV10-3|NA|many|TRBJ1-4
TGTGCCATCAACGGGGGCGTTGATGAAAAACTGTTTTTT
CAINGGVDEKLFF
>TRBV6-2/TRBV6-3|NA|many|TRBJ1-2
TGTGCCAGCAGTTACTCGGCACGGAACTATGGCTACACCTTC
CASSYSARNYGYTF
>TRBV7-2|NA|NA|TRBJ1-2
TGTGCCAGCAGCCCCAGGAAAGGGTTCCATAGGACCTTC
CASSPRKGFHRTF
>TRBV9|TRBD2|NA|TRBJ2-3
TGTGCCAGCAGCAGGGCCGGGACTAGCGCCCCCGGGGATACGCAGTATTTT
CASSRAGTSAPGDTQYF
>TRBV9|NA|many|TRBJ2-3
TGTGCCAGCAGCGCATCGCCCGGGACTCCTGCAGATACGCAGTATTTT
CASSASPGTPADTQYF
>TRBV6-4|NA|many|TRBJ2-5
TGTGCCAGCAGTGATCTGGGCTCGGGAGAGGAGACCCAGTACTTC
CASSDLGSGEETQYF
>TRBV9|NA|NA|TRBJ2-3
TGTGCCAGCAGCGTAGACCAGTGGAGCACAGATACGCAGTATTTT
CASSVDQWSTDTQYF
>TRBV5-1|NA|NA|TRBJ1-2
TGCGCCAGCACCCCGTCGGGGGAATATGGCTACACCTTC
CASTPSGEYGYTF
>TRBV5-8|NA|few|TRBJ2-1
TGTGCCAGCAGCTTAAACACCATCACCCTCAATGAGCAGTTCTTC
CASSLNTITLNEQFF
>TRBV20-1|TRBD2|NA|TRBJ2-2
TGCGGAGGACTAGCGGCGAACACCGGGGAGCTGTTTTTT
CGGLAANTGELFF
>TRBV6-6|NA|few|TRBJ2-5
TGTGCCAGCAGTTTCGGGAGTGGGGAGACCCAGTACTTC
CASSFGSGETQYF
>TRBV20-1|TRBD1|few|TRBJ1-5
TGCAGTGCTAGTACCCCTTCCGGGACAGGGTTCAATCAGCCCCAGCATTTT
CSASTPSGTGFNQPQHF
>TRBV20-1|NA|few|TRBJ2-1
TGCAGTGCTAGGGACTACCGCTCCTACAATGAGCAGTTCTTC
CSARDYRSYNEQFF
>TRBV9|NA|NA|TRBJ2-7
TGTGCCAGCAGCGCCGGTGGGGCCTACGAGCAGTACTTC
CASSAGGAYEQYF
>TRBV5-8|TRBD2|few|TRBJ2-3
TGTGCCAGCAGCTTAGCACTAGCGGGAGACGGAGATACGCAGTATTTT
CASSLALAGDGDTQYF
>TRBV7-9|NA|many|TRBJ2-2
TGTGCCAGCAGCCCCGACAGCTACACCGGGGAGCTGTTTTTT
CASSPDSYTGELFF
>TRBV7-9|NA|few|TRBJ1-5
TGTGCCAGCAGCTTAGATTTTGGTGAGCCCCAGCATTTT
CASSLDFGEPQHF
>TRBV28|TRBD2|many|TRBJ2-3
TGTGCCAGCAGCCTTATGTGGGCGGGAGTGAAAGATACGCAGTATTTT
CASSLMWAGVKDTQYF
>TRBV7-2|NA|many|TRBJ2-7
TGTGCCAGCAGCTTAGAGCTTAGTCTAGATCCACCCTACGAGCAGTACTTC
CASSLELSLDPPYEQYF
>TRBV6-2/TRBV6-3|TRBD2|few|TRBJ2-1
TGTGCCAGCAGTTACGGTGGGAGGGCCCGCTACAATGAGCAGTTCTTC
CASSYGGRARYNEQFF
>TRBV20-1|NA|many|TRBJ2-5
TGCAGTGCTAGAGCTATTGTGGGACAAGAGACCCAGTACTTC
CSARAIVGQETQYF
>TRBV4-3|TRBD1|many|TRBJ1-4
TGCGCCAGCAGCCAAGAGGCCGGGACAGGGAGCGAAAAACTGTTTTTT
CASSQEAGTGSEKLFF
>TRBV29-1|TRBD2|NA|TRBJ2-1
TGCAGCGCCAAGCTAGCGGGAGCCTACAATGAGCAGTTCTTC
CSAKLAGAYNEQFF
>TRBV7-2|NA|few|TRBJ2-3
TGTGCCAGCAGCTTACGAGGGGGAGTAGGACCAGATACGCAGTATTTT
CASSLRGGVGPDTQYF
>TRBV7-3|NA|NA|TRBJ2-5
TGTGCCAGCAGCTACACCAGTCAAGAGACCCAGTACTTC
CASSYTSQETQYF
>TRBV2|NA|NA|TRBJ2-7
TGTGCCAGCGCGCGGGACACTGACTACGAGCAGTACTTC
CASARDTDYEQYF
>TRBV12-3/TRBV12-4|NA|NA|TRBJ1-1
TGTGCCAGCAGTTTACAGGACAGGAACACTGAAGCTTTCTTT
CASSLQDRNTEAFF
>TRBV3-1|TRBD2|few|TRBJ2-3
TGTGCCAGCAGCGCCCAACCTGCTAGCGGGACCAGCACAGATACGCAGTATTTT
CASSAQPASGTSTDTQYF
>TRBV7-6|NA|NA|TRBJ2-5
TGTGCCAGCAGACATCGGACTACACAAGAGACCCAGTACTTC
CASRHRTTQETQYF
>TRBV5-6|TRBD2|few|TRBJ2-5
TGTGCCAGCAGCCCGGGGGGACTAGCAGAAGAGACCCAGTACTTC
CASSPGGLAEETQYF
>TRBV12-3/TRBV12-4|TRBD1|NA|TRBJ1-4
TGTGCCAGCAGGGGGACAGGGCTTAATGAAAAACTGTTTTTT
CASRGTGLNEKLFF
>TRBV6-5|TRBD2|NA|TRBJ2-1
TGTGCCAGCAGAAGCGGGAGTCGTTGGAATGAGCAGTTCTTC
CASRSGSRWNEQFF
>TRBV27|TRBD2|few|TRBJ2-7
TGTGCCAGCAGTTTCGGGACTAGCGTCGGCGAGCAGTACTTC
CASSFGTSVGEQYF
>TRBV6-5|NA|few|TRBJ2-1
TGTGCCAGCAGTTATAGTCCCAATGGTGAGCAGTTCTTC
CASSYSPNGEQFF
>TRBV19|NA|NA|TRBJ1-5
TGTGCCAGTAGTATAGATCCTTCGGGACAGCCCCAGCATTTT
CASSIDPSGQPQHF
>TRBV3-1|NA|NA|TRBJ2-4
TGTGCCAGCAGCCAAGATAGCGCCGCACAGGTGGCCAAAAACATTCAGTACTTC
CASSQDSAAQVAKNIQYF
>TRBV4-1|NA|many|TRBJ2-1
TGCGCCAGCAGCCACGATGGACTGAACTACAATGAGCAGTTCTTC
CASSHDGLNYNEQFF
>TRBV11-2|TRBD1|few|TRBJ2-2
TGTGCCAGCAGCTCAAAGGGGGCAGCTGGATCCACCGGGGAGCTGTTTTTT
CASSSKGAAGSTGELFF
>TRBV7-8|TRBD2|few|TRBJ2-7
TGTGCCAGCAGCGCACTACTAGCGGGACCCTACGAGCAGTACTTC
CASSALLAGPYEQYF
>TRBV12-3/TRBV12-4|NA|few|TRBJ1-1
TGTGCCAGCAGTTTTGCAGGAGACACTGAAGCTTTCTTT
CASSFAGDTEAFF
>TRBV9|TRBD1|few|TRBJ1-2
TGTGCCAGCAGCGCCGGACAGGACAACTATGGCTACACCTTC
CASSAGQDNYGYTF